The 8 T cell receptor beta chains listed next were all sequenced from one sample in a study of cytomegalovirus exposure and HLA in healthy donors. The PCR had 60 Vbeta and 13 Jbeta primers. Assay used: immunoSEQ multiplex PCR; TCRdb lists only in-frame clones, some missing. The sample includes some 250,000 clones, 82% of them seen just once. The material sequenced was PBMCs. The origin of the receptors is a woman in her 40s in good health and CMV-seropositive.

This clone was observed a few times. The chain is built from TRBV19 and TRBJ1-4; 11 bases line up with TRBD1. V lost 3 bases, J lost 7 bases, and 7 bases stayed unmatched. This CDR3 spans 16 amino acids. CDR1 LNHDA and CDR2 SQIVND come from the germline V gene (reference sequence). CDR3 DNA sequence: TGTGCCAGTAGTATGGGGGCCGGGACAGGGGGTGAAAAACTGTTTTTT. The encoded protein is CASSMGAGTGGEKLFF.

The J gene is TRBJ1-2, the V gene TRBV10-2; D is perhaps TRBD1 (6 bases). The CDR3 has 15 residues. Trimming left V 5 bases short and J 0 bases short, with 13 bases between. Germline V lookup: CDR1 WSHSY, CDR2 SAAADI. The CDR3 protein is CASSPGQSTNYGYTF. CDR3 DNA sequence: TGCGCCAGCAGTCCAGGACAGTCTACTAACTATGGCTACACCTTC.

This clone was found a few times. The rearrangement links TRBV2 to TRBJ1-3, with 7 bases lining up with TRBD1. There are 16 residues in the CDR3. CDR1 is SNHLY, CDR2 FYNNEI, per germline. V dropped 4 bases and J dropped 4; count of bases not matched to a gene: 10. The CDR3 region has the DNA TGTGCCAGCAGTGTAACAGGGGTTGACAAGGGAAACACCATATATTTT. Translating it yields CASSVTGVDKGNTIYF.

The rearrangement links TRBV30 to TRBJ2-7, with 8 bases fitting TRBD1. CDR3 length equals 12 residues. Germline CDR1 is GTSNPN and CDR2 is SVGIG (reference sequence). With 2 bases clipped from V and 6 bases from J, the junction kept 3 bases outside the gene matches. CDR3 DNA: TGTGCCTGGAGTCTAGACAGGGGCGAGCAGTACTTC. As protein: CAWSLDRGEQYF.

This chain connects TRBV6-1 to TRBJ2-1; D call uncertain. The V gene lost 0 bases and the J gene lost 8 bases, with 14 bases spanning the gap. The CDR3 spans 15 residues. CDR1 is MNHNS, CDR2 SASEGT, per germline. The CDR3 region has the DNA TGTGCCAGCAGTGAAGCGCTTAATACACGGGATGAGCAGTTCTTC. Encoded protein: CASSEALNTRDEQFF.

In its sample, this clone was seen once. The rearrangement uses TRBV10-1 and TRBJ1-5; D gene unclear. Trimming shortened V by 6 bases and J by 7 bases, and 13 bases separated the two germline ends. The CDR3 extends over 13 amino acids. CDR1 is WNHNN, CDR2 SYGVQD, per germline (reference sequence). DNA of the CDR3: TGCGCCAGCAGCGAGACCCCGGGGCAGCCCCAGCATTTT. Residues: CASSETPGQPQHF.

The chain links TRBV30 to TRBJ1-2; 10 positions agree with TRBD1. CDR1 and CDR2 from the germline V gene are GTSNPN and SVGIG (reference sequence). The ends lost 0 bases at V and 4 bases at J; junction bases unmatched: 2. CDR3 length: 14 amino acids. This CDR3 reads CAWSVGQGFYGYTF. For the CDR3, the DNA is TGTGCCTGGAGTGTGGGACAGGGGTTCTATGGCTACACCTTC. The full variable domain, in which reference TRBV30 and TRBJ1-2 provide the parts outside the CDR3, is SQTIHQWPATLVQPVGSPLSLECTVEGTSNPNLYWYRQAAGRGLQLLFYSVGIGQISSEVPQNLSASRPQDRQFILSSKKLLLSDSGFYLCAWSVGQGFYGYTFGSGTRLTVV.

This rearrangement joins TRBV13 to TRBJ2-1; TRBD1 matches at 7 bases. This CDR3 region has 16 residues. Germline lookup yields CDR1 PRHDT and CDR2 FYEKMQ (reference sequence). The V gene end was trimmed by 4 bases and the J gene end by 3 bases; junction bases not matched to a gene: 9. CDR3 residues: CASSSITGAHYNEQFF. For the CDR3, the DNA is TGTGCCAGCAGCTCGATTACAGGGGCGCACTACAATGAGCAGTTCTTC.